Below, 2 T cell receptor beta chains from the same sample are listed, as sequenced in a study of blood T cells in healthy people across ages. A sample-barcoded 5' primer and a J-beta primer mix were used in a second PCR of about 7 to 12 cycles. TCRdb analysed the 5' RACE reads with MiXCR anew, one entry per CDR3 protein. The sample has hundreds of thousands of distinct CDR3 sequences; approximately 24% are singletons. The same data also went into a second study, on T cells of mothers and their children.

Specimen: blood. The receptors shown here come from a boy aged 5 to 17 in good health.

The chain has TRBV6-5 and TRBJ1-2; TRBD1 is a possible D gene (6 bases). CDR3 length equals 11 residues. Trimming shortened V by 7 bases and J by 6 bases, and 9 bases separated the two germline ends. The V gene's germline CDR1 is MNHEY and CDR2 SVGAGI. This CDR3 is CASTRGHGYTF. For the CDR3, the DNA is TGTGCCAGCACCAGGGGCCATGGCTACACCTTC.

This clonotype was seen only a few times. The J gene is TRBJ2-1, the V gene TRBV28, with 9 bases identical to TRBD2. V trimming: 1 base; J trimming: 0 bases; junction bases outside the gene matches: 10. This CDR3 has 19 amino acids. Germline CDR1 is MDHEN and CDR2 is SYDVKM. The CDR3 loop is CASSLFSLAGDSSYNEQFF. The CDR3 nucleotides are TGTGCCAGCAGTTTATTCTCGTTAGCGGGGGACAGCTCCTACAATGAGCAGTTCTTC. Filled out from reference TRBV28 and TRBJ2-1, the complete variable domain reads DVKVTQSSRYLVKRTGEKVFLECVQDMDHENMFWYRQDPGLGLRLIYFSYDVKMKEKGDIPEGYSVSREKKERFSLILESASTNQTSMYLCASSLFSLAGDSSYNEQFFGPGTRLTVL.